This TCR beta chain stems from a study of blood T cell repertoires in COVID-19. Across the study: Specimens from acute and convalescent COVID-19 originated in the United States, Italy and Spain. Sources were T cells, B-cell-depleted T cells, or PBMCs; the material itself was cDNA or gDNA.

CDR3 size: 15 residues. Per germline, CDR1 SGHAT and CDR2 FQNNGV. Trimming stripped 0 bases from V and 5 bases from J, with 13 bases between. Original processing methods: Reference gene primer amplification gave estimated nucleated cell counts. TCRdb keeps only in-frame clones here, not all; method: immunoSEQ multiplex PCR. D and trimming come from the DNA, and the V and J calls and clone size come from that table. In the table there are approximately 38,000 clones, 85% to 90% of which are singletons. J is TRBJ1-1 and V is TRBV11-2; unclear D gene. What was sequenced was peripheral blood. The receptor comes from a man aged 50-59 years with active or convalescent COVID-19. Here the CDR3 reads CASSLDQAIITEAFF. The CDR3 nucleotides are TGTGCCAGCAGCTTAGATCAGGCAATTATAACTGAAGCTTTCTTT.